This T cell receptor (beta chain) is from a study of T cell responses to AZD1222 COVID-19 vaccine. The overall study: Pooling covered second doses at about 4 or about 12 weeks.

Germline CDR1 is LGHNA and CDR2 is YNFKEQ. V shed 7 bases, J shed 0 bases, and the junction held 12 bases outside the gene matches. The CDR3 has 18 amino acids. As for this clone: The antigen is not known.

The study's findings and limits: Just a handful of people given AZD1222 tested seropositive at baseline. The study found vaccine-associated CD4 TCRs spanning spike, dominant at 160-218 and 743-854.

Sequencing used immunoSEQ multiplex PCR; TCRdb keeps in-frame clones, though not all of them. Of roughly 140,000 clones in the sample, around 91% were seen once. The chain employs TRBV4-2 and TRBJ2-6; 7 nucleotides line up with TRBD1. The sequence was obtained from an adult in good health. Sequenced here: peripheral blood, sampled on day 0 of AZD1222 vaccination. CDR3 residues: CASTNPGQISSGANVLTF. The CDR3 DNA reads TGTGCCAGCACCAACCCGGGACAGATAAGCTCTGGGGCCAACGTCCTGACTTTC.